Shown below are 7 T cell receptor beta chains from a single sample sequenced in a study of blood T cell repertoires in COVID-19. Method: immunoSEQ multiplex PCR; TCRdb's copy keeps in-frame clones and lacks some. The sample comprises 250,000 to 350,000 clones, approximately 88% of which are singletons, and approximately 8.5% rests with the top ten. Source material: peripheral blood. These receptors were taken from a man in his late teens or twenties with active or convalescent COVID-19.

The J gene is TRBJ2-7, the V gene TRBV18, with 10 bases aligning to TRBD1. In germline, CDR1 is KGHSH, CDR2 LQKENI. V trimming: 4 bases; J trimming: 3 bases; junction bases outside the gene matches: 6. This CDR3 has 15 amino acids. CDR3: CASSQTGQGFYEQYF. The CDR3 DNA reads TGTGCCAGCTCACAAACGGGACAGGGGTTCTACGAGCAGTACTTC.

The genes are TRBV5-1 and TRBJ1-4; D remains ambiguous. From germline, CDR1 is SGHRS and CDR2 YFSETQ. The CDR3 consists of 16 residues. Trimming left V 3 bases short and J 7 bases short, with 19 bases between. The CDR3 bases are TGCGCCAGCAGCTCGGGGATCGAGGGTCGAAGTGAAAAACTGTTTTTT. Residues: CASSSGIEGRSEKLFF.

This chain connects TRBV5-6 to TRBJ2-5, with 9 bases fitting TRBD1. The CDR3 sequence is 12 residues long. Germline assignment: CDR1 SGHDT and CDR2 YYEEEE. The junction had 1 base not matched to a gene; V was cut back by 0 bases and J by 10 bases. CDR3: CASSLGTGVQYF. As DNA, the CDR3 is TGTGCCAGCAGCTTGGGGACAGGGGTCCAGTACTTC. The complete variable domain, with remaining parts taken from reference TRBV5-6 and TRBJ2-5, reads DAGVTQSPTHLIKTRGQQVTLRCSPKSGHDTVSWYQQALGQGPQFIFQYYEEEERQRGNFPDRFSGHQFPNYSSELNVNALLLGDSALYLCASSLGTGVQYFGPGTRLLVL.

The chain is built from TRBV5-6 and TRBJ2-5; TRBD1 matches 7 bases. Germline loops: CDR1 SGHDT, CDR2 YYEEEE. The length of the CDR3 is 15 residues. V dropped 4 bases and J dropped 5; count of bases not matched to a gene: 11. CDR3 bases: TGTGCCAGCAGCGGCCGGGACAGCCGTCGGGAGACCCAGTACTTC. Protein sequence: CASSGRDSRRETQYF. The entire variable domain, with the rest obtained from reference TRBV5-6 and TRBJ2-5, is as follows: DAGVTQSPTHLIKTRGQQVTLRCSPKSGHDTVSWYQQALGQGPQFIFQYYEEEERQRGNFPDRFSGHQFPNYSSELNVNALLLGDSALYLCASSGRDSRRETQYFGPGTRLLVL.

V usage is TRBV6-5 and J usage is TRBJ1-4, with TRBD1 identical over 7 bases. V shed 10 bases, J shed 4 bases, and the junction held 12 bases outside the gene matches. CDR1 is MNHEY, CDR2 SVGAGI, per germline. This CDR3 has 15 amino acids. CDR3 in DNA: TGTGCCACCCAAAAGGGGACAGCCAATAATGAAAAACTGTTTTTT. Residues: CATQKGTANNEKLFF.

This clone showed up just once. The chain employs TRBV2 and TRBJ1-4; TRBD1 matches at 8 bases. Trimming at V came to 1 base and at J to 5 bases, leaving 6 bases not matched to a gene. Germline assignment: CDR1 SNHLY and CDR2 FYNNEI. This CDR3 spans 16 amino acids. CDR3 DNA sequence: TGTGCCAGCAGTGAAGGGCGGACAGGGAACAATGAAAAACTGTTTTTT. Residues: CASSEGRTGNNEKLFF.

The V gene is TRBV3-1 (or the pseudogene TRBV3-2), the J gene TRBJ1-1, with D maybe TRBD1 (6 bases). V lost 7 bases and J 4 bases, leaving 13 bases between the germline ends. Germline V lookup: CDR1 LGHDT, CDR2 YNNKEL (reference sequence). This CDR3 has 13 amino acids. CDR3 bases: TGTGCCAGCAACCGAGACAGGTTCACTGAAGCTTTCTTT. Translated, it gives CASNRDRFTEAFF.